These 24 T cell receptor beta chains were sequenced from one sample in a study of blood T cell repertoires in COVID-19. Only in-frame clones appear in the TCRdb table, and some are missing; sequencing was by immunoSEQ multiplex PCR. The data show over 150,000 clones, 70% to 85% seen once. The sample consisted of peripheral blood. These receptors were taken from a man between 60 and 75 years old with COVID-19, enrolled during active disease.

This rearrangement joins TRBV7-9 to TRBJ2-7; perhaps TRBD1 as D (6 bases). Trimming took 0 bases from V and 5 from J, leaving 11 bases between them. From germline, CDR1 is SEHNR and CDR2 FQNEAQ (reference sequence). The CDR3 has 14 amino acids. CDR3 region: CASSLATGSHEQYF. The CDR3 bases are TGTGCCAGCAGCTTAGCCACAGGGTCTCACGAGCAGTACTTC.

The V gene is TRBV5-1, the J gene TRBJ2-1; tentatively, D is TRBD2 (5 bases). V gave up 5 bases and J gave up 6 bases, with 15 bases separating them. Germline loops: CDR1 SGHRS, CDR2 YFSETQ. This CDR3 is 14 amino acids long. CDR3 nucleotide sequence: TGCGCCAGCAGTTCCGGACTGGGGTCCAATGAGCAGTTCTTC. Amino acid sequence: CASSSGLGSNEQFF.

This chain connects TRBV10-3 to TRBJ1-6, with 8 bases lining up with TRBD1. The CDR3 sequence is 17 residues long. Unmatched junction bases numbered 12, after V lost 4 bases and J lost 7 bases. Germline V CDR1 and CDR2: ENHRY, SYGVKD. Written as DNA, the CDR3 is TGTGCCATCAGTGTTTCGGGGTCAGGGGGCGCGAATTCACCCCTCCACTTT. Translating it yields CAISVSGSGGANSPLHF.

The rearrangement links TRBV2 to TRBJ2-5, with TRBD2 identical over 9 bases. The CDR3 consists of 14 residues. The germline gives CDR1 SNHLY, CDR2 FYNNEI. The V and J ends lost 6 bases and 4 bases, in that order; junction bases with no gene match: 6. Here the CDR3 reads CASRRGGSGETQYF. DNA for the CDR3: TGTGCCAGCAGGCGGGGGGGCTCCGGAGAGACCCAGTACTTC.

The V gene is TRBV6-6, the J gene TRBJ2-7, with 7 bases aligning to TRBD2. The germline V gene has CDR1 MNHNY and CDR2 SVGAGI (reference sequence). V gave up 0 bases and J gave up 5 bases; unmatched junction bases: 7. There are 15 residues in the CDR3. CDR3 nucleotides: TGTGCCAGCAGTTACTCCGGCCAGCGGGGAAACGAGCAGTACTTC. It translates to CASSYSGQRGNEQYF.

This rearrangement joins TRBV5-1 to TRBJ2-1; TRBD1 matches 9 bases. Germline CDR1 SGHRS, CDR2 YFSETQ. After removal of 0 bases from V and 3 bases from J, the junction contained 1 base not matched to a gene. The CDR3 length is 15 residues. CDR3 amino acids: CASSLAGQGYNEQFF. The CDR3 nucleotides read TGCGCCAGCAGCTTGGCGGGACAGGGCTACAATGAGCAGTTCTTC.

This clone was recorded once. The gene calls are TRBV19 and TRBJ1-6; tentative D call: TRBD1 (6 bases). V lost 7 bases and J lost 10, with 14 bases in between. CDR3 size: 13 residues. Germline V CDR1 and CDR2: LNHDA, SQIVND (reference sequence). CDR3 sequence: CASTKTGTSPLHF. CDR3 DNA sequence: TGTGCCAGTACAAAAACAGGGACCTCACCCCTCCACTTT.

This chain uses TRBV9 with TRBJ1-3; tentatively, D is TRBD1 (6 bases). CDR1 and CDR2 from the germline V gene are SGDLS and YYNGEE. With 2 bases removed from V and 2 bases from J, the gap between germline ends came to 11 bases. This CDR3 contains 15 residues. The CDR3 DNA reads TGTGCCAGCAGCGTTCGGGGGGCTACTGGAAACACCATATATTTT. Its translation is CASSVRGATGNTIYF.

The chain recombines TRBV18 with TRBJ1-4; D gene uncertain. Deletions cut 4 bases from V and 2 bases from J, with 5 bases between. This CDR3 has 13 amino acids. Per germline, CDR1 KGHSH and CDR2 LQKENI. CDR3 amino acids: CASSHGTNEKLFF. The CDR3 nucleotides read TGTGCCAGCTCACACGGGACTAATGAAAAACTGTTTTTT.

This clone appeared a single time. This chain joins TRBV2 and TRBJ1-5; TRBD1 aligns across 7 bases. Germline V gives CDR1 SNHLY, CDR2 FYNNEI. This CDR3 comprises 15 residues. Trimming removed 6 bases from V and 2 bases from J; junction bases left unmatched: 7. CDR3 nucleotides: TGTGCCAGCAGCAGGGAAGGGGGCGGCAATCAGCCCCAGCATTTT. The encoded protein is CASSREGGGNQPQHF.

Written as DNA, the CDR3 is TGTGCCAGCAGCTCGGTCGACAGGGTCCACGAGCAGTACTTC. Protein: CASSSVDRVHEQYF. The chain is built from TRBV5-4 and TRBJ2-7; 7 bases fit TRBD1. This CDR3 spans 14 amino acids. Germline V lookup: CDR1 SGHNT, CDR2 YYREEE (reference sequence). V lost 3 bases to trimming and J lost 5 bases; unmatched junction nucleotides: 8.

This chain links TRBV6-1 with TRBJ1-2, with D uncertain. The V gene's germline CDR1 is MNHNS and CDR2 SASEGT. V shed 3 bases and J shed 5 bases, with 4 bases lying between them. CDR3 length: 11 residues. CDR3 loop: CASSDIYGYTF. Here the CDR3 DNA reads TGTGCCAGCAGTGATATTTATGGCTACACCTTC.

The chain has TRBV20-1 and TRBJ2-1; D is uncertain. The CDR3 has 11 residues. Germline V gives CDR1 DFQATT, CDR2 SNEGSKA (reference sequence). The V and J ends lost 4 bases and 9 bases respectively, with 10 bases between them. The CDR3 reads CSATAALEQFF. DNA for the CDR3: TGCAGTGCTACAGCAGCGCTTGAGCAGTTCTTC.

The gene calls are TRBV10-3 and TRBJ2-3, with 7 bases aligning to TRBD2. CDR1 is ENHRY, CDR2 SYGVKD, per germline. The CDR3 covers 14 residues. V lost 10 bases to trimming and J lost 6 bases; unmatched junction nucleotides: 13. The CDR3 sequence: CASTSGVGFDTQYF. Here the CDR3 DNA reads TGTGCCAGTACGAGCGGGGTGGGGTTTGATACGCAGTATTTT.

The genes are TRBV4-3 and TRBJ2-2, with a weak D call TRBD1 (6 bases). CDR3 length equals 16 residues. The germline V gene has CDR1 LGHNA and CDR2 YSLEER. Trimming left V 1 base short and J 0 bases short, with 9 bases between. The CDR3 protein is CASSQAGQTNTGELFF. The CDR3 bases are TGCGCCAGCAGCCAAGCCGGACAGACGAACACCGGGGAGCTGTTTTTT.

This clone was observed a few times. This sequence joins TRBV9 and TRBJ2-7, with 7 bases identical to TRBD1. The CDR3 has 14 amino acids. Trimming cost V 2 bases and J 2 bases; bases outside gene matches: 4. Germline V gene sequence: CDR1 SGDLS, CDR2 YYNGEE. The CDR3: CASSVAQGAYEQYF. The CDR3, as DNA: TGTGCCAGCAGCGTGGCTCAGGGGGCCTACGAGCAGTACTTC.

CDR3 sequence: CASGPGQNWDTQYF. Written as DNA, the CDR3 is TGTGCTAGTGGTCCCGGACAGAACTGGGATACGCAGTATTTT. The chain combines TRBV12-5 with TRBJ2-3; maybe TRBD1 (6 bases). CDR3 length equals 14 residues. Trimming pared 5 bases from V and 6 bases from J, leaving 15 bases between. Germline CDR1 LGHNT, CDR2 FRNRAP.

The count of this clone is one. This sequence joins TRBV29-1 and TRBJ2-5; no clear D gene. V was trimmed by 6 bases and J by 3 bases, leaving 5 bases between them. CDR1 and CDR2 from the germline V gene are SQVTM and ANQGSEA. CDR3 length: 10 residues. The CDR3 DNA reads TGCAGCGTCGGAGAAGAGACCCAGTACTTC. This codes for CSVGEETQYF.

Written as DNA, the CDR3 is TGTGCCAGCAATCAGATGAACACTGAAGCTTTCTTT. Its translation: CASNQMNTEAFF. The V and J genes are TRBV6-5 and TRBJ1-1; D unresolved. This CDR3 contains 12 residues. Trimming removed 7 bases at V and 0 bases at J, with 6 bases between. The germline V gene encodes CDR1 MNHEY and CDR2 SVGAGI.

V usage is TRBV6-5 and J usage is TRBJ1-1; D is unclear. The length of the CDR3 is 14 residues. CDR1 and CDR2 from the germline V gene are MNHEY and SVGAGI. The V end was cut by 5 bases, the J end by 4 bases, with 14 bases between. Written as DNA, the CDR3 is TGTGCCAGCAGTCTCGACGGAGGGAGCACTGAAGCTTTCTTT. As protein: CASSLDGGSTEAFF.

This clone was recorded once. The chain has TRBV7-2 and TRBJ1-6; 7 nucleotides line up with TRBD1. In germline, CDR1 is SGHTA, CDR2 FQGNSA. CDR3 length equals 17 residues. V dropped 5 bases and J dropped 7; count of bases not matched to a gene: 14. The CDR3 DNA reads TGTGCCAGCAGCCCTCGCATGCAGGGGGTTTCCAATTCACCCCTCCACTTT. Translating gives CASSPRMQGVSNSPLHF.

The V and J genes are TRBV2 and TRBJ1-1, with D maybe TRBD1 (6 bases). Looked up from germline, CDR1 is SNHLY and CDR2 is FYNNEI. Deletions cut 7 bases from V and 4 bases from J, with 13 bases between. CDR3 length: 13 amino acids. Here the CDR3 reads CASIGGAGTEAFF. The CDR3 nucleotides read TGTGCCAGCATTGGGGGGGCAGGCACTGAAGCTTTCTTT.

The chain combines TRBV6-5 with TRBJ2-2; TRBD1 aligns across 8 bases. Germline trimming cut 6 bases from V and 1 base from J; bases unmatched to any gene: 4. The CDR3 contains 15 residues. Germline V lookup: CDR1 MNHEY, CDR2 SVGAGI. The CDR3 protein is CASRSDRGNTGELFF. Written as DNA, the CDR3 is TGTGCCAGCAGGTCCGACAGGGGGAACACCGGGGAGCTGTTTTTT.

This clone turned up a few times. This chain uses TRBV28 with TRBJ2-7; 7 bases are shared with TRBD2. Trimming took 1 base from V and 1 from J; bases not matched to a gene: 7. This CDR3 contains 16 residues. From germline, CDR1 is MDHEN and CDR2 SYDVKM. CDR3 sequence (DNA): TGTGCCAGCAGTTTATTTGGCGGGGGACTTTCCTACGAGCAGTACTTC. It specifies CASSLFGGGLSYEQYF. The complete variable domain, with remaining parts taken from reference TRBV28 and TRBJ2-7, reads DVKVTQSSRYLVKRTGEKVFLECVQDMDHENMFWYRQDPGLGLRLIYFSYDVKMKEKGDIPEGYSVSREKKERFSLILESASTNQTSMYLCASSLFGGGLSYEQYFGPGTRLTVT.